This T cell receptor (beta chain) comes out of a study of technical replicates of blood from four donors. The CDR3 extends over 14 amino acids. The V segment lost 5 bases and the J segment 4 bases; nucleotides outside the gene matches: 7. Germline V CDR1 and CDR2: MNHEY, SMNVEV (reference sequence). Libraries were prepared by immunoSEQ multiplex PCR; TCRdb keeps only in-frame clonotypes and omits some of them. The repertoire holds tens of thousands of clones, with around 97% as singletons. The sequence derives from a human donor in good health. Sequencing used T cells isolated from PBMCs. This sequence joins TRBV27 and TRBJ1-2; 7 nucleotides line up with TRBD1. The CDR3 region has the DNA TGTGCCAGCAGTCCACAGTGGACAGGCTATGGCTACACCTTC. Its translation: CASSPQWTGYGYTF.